This entry features one T cell receptor (beta chain) sequence. Its antigen is as yet unknown. The CDR3 spans 15 residues. Germline V gene sequence: CDR1 LGHNA, CDR2 YSLEER. V lost 1 base and J lost 1, with 10 bases in between. Profiling relied on immunoSEQ multiplex PCR, and the TCRdb table lists in-frame clones only, not all of them. In the table there are 150,000 to 200,000 clones, 80% to 95% of which are singletons. The entry originates in a study of T cell responses to AZD1222 COVID-19 vaccine. Background on the study: Combined were second doses at about 4 or about 12 weeks.

Study-level points and caveats: Clonal diversity was possibly underestimated, and the donors were mostly white British, with more females. Reportedly, close to half of spike-specific TCRs are directed against unmutated variant regions.

The source was peripheral blood, collected on day 0 of AZD1222 vaccination. This TCR derives from an adult in good health. This chain uses TRBV4-3 with TRBJ1-1; D gene unclear. Here the CDR3 DNA reads TGCGCCAGCAGCCAAGCCCCGACGGGGAACACTGAAGCTTTCTTT. This translates into CASSQAPTGNTEAFF.